Sequencing of this T cell receptor (beta chain) was carried out in a study of T cell responses to AZD1222 COVID-19 vaccine. Study-wide findings and caveats: There were vaccine-associated CD4 TCRs across spike, dominant at 160-218 and 743-854.

Libraries were prepared by immunoSEQ multiplex PCR; TCRdb keeps only in-frame clonotypes and omits some of them. The sample lists more than 80,000 clones, 80% to 90% occurring once. The CDR3 sequence is 15 residues long. V was pared by 4 bases and J by 3 bases, with 5 bases of the junction left unmatched. CDR1 and CDR2 from the germline V gene are MDHEN and SYDVKM. In regard to this clone: Its antigen remains unidentified.

Sequenced here: peripheral blood, sampled 28 days after the second AZD1222 dose. The receptor comes from an adult who received the AZD1222 COVID-19 vaccine. The J gene is TRBJ2-3, the V gene TRBV28; 9 bases are shared with TRBD2. In nucleotides, the CDR3 is TGTGCCAGCAGTTACCTAGCGGGAAAGACAGATACGCAGTATTTT. Protein sequence: CASSYLAGKTDTQYF.